These T cell receptor beta chains were read from a single sample in a study of blood T cells in healthy people across ages. Each CDR3 protein gets one entry after TCRdb re-called the 5' RACE reads with MiXCR. The sample lists fewer than 950,000 distinct CDR3 sequences, under 40% occurring once. Sequences were obtained from blood. The receptors stem from a man aged 18 to 29 in good health. CDR3s include the opening cysteine and the closing phenylalanine or tryptophan. A D gene is named only where the DNA matches it firmly.

TRBJ2-7 TRBD1 TRBV7-2 CASSTSGPGGAYEQYF
TRBJ1-1 . TRBV12-3/TRBV12-4 CASKTTVNTEAFF
TRBJ1-5 . TRBV4-2 CAGSQDSLAPPQHF
TRBJ2-3 . TRBV5-1 CASSLEPSGADTQYF
TRBJ1-5 . TRBV20-1 CSAERRGNQPQHF
TRBJ2-3 TRBD2 TRBV12-3/TRBV12-4 CASIRTSVRADTQYF
TRBJ1-1 . TRBV29-1 CSVERGAEAFF
TRBJ2-3 TRBD1 TRBV29-1 CSVGLTGDSTDTQYF
TRBJ1-1 . TRBV2 CASQGRAEAFF
TRBJ1-5 TRBD1 TRBV12-3/TRBV12-4 CASSTRGLGDQPQHF
TRBJ2-7 . TRBV7-9 CASSRTYEQYF
TRBJ2-1 . TRBV10-3 CAISESRFPEQFF
TRBJ2-3 . TRBV7-9 CASSNRDADTQYF
TRBJ2-3 TRBD1 TRBV20-1 CSARRDRSTDTQYF
TRBJ2-5 . TRBV7-3 CASSLIGQENEQYF
TRBJ2-7 . TRBV2 CASSEDRAPHEQYF
TRBJ2-7 TRBD2 TRBV12-3/TRBV12-4 CASIGRGVFSEQYF